The clone carrying this T cell receptor beta chain was counted ten times or more. The antigen is not known. Every individual TCR cDNA molecule carried its own unique molecular identifier, which allowed correction of PCR and sequencing errors. TCRdb re-analysed the 5' RACE reads in MiXCR, keeping a single row per CDR3 protein. The sample holds about 80,000 distinct CDR3 sequences, approximately 18% seen once. As for time point: sample taken at primary tumor resection. Whole RNA, isolated from tumor, nontumor lung or frozen PBMC, was sequenced without prior sorting. The donors, fewer than 95 patients with untreated early-stage non-small cell lung cancer, provided the samples. The source of the sample is a study of spatial heterogeneity in lung cancer. Findings and limits, study-wide: TCRs found ubiquitously expanded in tumor appeared in blood more at resection than at follow-up.

CDR1 and CDR2 from the germline V gene are MNHEY and SMNVEV (reference sequence). V dropped 3 bases and J dropped 7; count of bases not matched to a gene: 5. The CDR3 totals 14 residues. This TCR was recovered from a male donor with early-stage non-small cell lung cancer. The rearrangement joins TRBV27 to TRBJ1-4; 7 bases fit TRBD1. Sequencing was performed on PBMCs, taken at surgery. CDR3 bases: TGTGCCAGCAGTTTTACAGGGGAGAGTGAAAAACTGTTTTTT. It yields the protein CASSFTGESEKLFF.